These T cell receptor beta chains were read from a single sample in a study of prognosis after radiotherapy for stage I lung cancer. TCRdb re-called the multiplex PCR reads with MiXCR, one entry per CDR3 protein. The table records roughly 38,000 distinct CDR3 sequences, approximately 25% of them present only once. This specimen consisted of PBMCs, obtained before or after stereotactic body radiation therapy (not recorded which). These receptor sequences come from a donor over 45 with non-small cell lung cancer. CDR3s include the opening cysteine and the closing phenylalanine or tryptophan. The D gene is left open where the match is weak. The size of a clone is reported for some rows only, either as once, few or many, or as a class for expanded clones.

j_gene | abundance | v_gene | d_gene | CDR3aa | CDR3nt
TRBJ1-4 | many | TRBV7-2 | TRBD1 | CASGRTGVANEKLFF | TGTGCCAGCGGTCGGACAGGGGTGGCTAATGAAAAACTGTTTTTT
TRBJ2-2 | once | TRBV11-2 | - | CANSFRRIANTGELLF | TGTGCCAACAGCTTCCGGCGGATCGCGAACACCGGGGAGCTGCTTTTT
TRBJ1-5 | many | TRBV20-1 | - | CSARDLGGGWQPQHF | TGCAGTGCTAGAGATCTTGGGGGGGGATGGCAGCCCCAGCATTTT
TRBJ1-4 | many | TRBV25-1 | - | CASSELAIGEKLFF | TGTGCCAGCAGTGAATTGGCCATTGGAGAAAAACTGTTTTTT
TRBJ1-1 | many | TRBV28 | - | CASSPPGRDTEAFF | TGTGCCAGCAGTCCCCCCGGTAGAGACACTGAAGCTTTCTTT
TRBJ2-5 | - | TRBV5-4 | - | CASSPGTEQETQYF | TGTGCCAGCAGCCCTGGGACTGAGCAAGAGACCCAGTACTTC
TRBJ2-5 | many | TRBV9 | TRBD1 | CASSGRAGGALVGQETQYF | TGTGCCAGCAGCGGTCGGGCAGGGGGAGCCCTGGTAGGCCAAGAGACCCAGTACTTC
TRBJ2-7 | medium-sized | TRBV5-1 | - | CASSDSYEQYF | TGCGCCAGCAGCGACTCCTACGAGCAGTACTTC
TRBJ2-1 | many | TRBV5-1 | TRBD2 | CASSARLANEQFF | TGCGCCAGCAGCGCCCGACTAGCGAATGAGCAGTTCTTC
TRBJ2-7 | many | TRBV27 | - | CASSLGGTYEQYF | TGTGCCAGCAGTTTAGGGGGAACCTACGAGCAGTACTTC
TRBJ2-2 | many | TRBV6-1 | - | CASSEGSTPGELFF | TGTGCCAGCAGTGAGGGGTCCACCCCCGGGGAGCTGTTTTTT
TRBJ2-5 | many | TRBV11-2 | - | CASSPGTGRISQETQYF | TGTGCCAGCAGCCCTGGAACCGGACGGATTTCCCAAGAGACCCAGTACTTC
TRBJ2-3 | many | TRBV5-1 | TRBD2 | CASSIGLAGGPGNMQYF | TGCGCCAGCAGCATAGGACTAGCGGGAGGGCCGGGGAACATGCAGTATTTT
TRBJ2-1 | many | TRBV27 | TRBD2 | CASTHLAGAGNEQFF | TGTGCCAGCACCCATCTAGCGGGAGCGGGCAATGAGCAGTTCTTC
TRBJ2-3 | many | TRBV14 | - | CASSRGGGTQYF | TGTGCCAGCAGCCGCGGTGGGGGAACGCAGTATTTT